This TCR beta chain was recorded in a study of tumor-infiltrating lymphocytes in oesophageal squamous cell carcinoma. Per germline, CDR1 SGHTA and CDR2 FQGNSA. The V end was cut by 1 base, the J end by 4 bases, with 4 bases between. There are 12 residues in the CDR3. This clonotype ranks as medium-sized. MiXCR, run by TCRdb on the PCR reads, gives a single entry per CDR3 protein. The data hold about 19,000 distinct CDR3 sequences, with under 40% observed a single time. This TCR was recovered from a male donor with esophageal squamous cell carcinoma. V is TRBV7-2 and J is TRBJ1-1; D remains unclear. The sample comprised blood. The CDR3 here is CASSLGATEAFF. The CDR3 nucleotides are TGTGCCAGCAGCTTAGGGGCCACTGAAGCTTTCTTT.